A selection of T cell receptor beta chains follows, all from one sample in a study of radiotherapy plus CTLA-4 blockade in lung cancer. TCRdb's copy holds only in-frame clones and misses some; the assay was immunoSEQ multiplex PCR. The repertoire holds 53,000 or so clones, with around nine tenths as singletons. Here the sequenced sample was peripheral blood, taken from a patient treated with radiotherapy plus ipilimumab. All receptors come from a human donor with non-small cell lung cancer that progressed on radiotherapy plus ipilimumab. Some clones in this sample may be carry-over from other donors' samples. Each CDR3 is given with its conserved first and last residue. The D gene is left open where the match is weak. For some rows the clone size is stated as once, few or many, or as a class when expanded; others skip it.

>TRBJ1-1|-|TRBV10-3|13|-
TGTGCCATAGGGAGGCAGGAGAACACTGAAGCTTTCTTT
CAIGRQENTEAFF
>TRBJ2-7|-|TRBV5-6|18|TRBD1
TGTGCCAGCAGCTTCTTAATATCTGGGACAGGGGTCCCCTACGAGCAGTACTTC
CASSFLISGTGVPYEQYF
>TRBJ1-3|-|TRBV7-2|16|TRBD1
TGTGCCAGCAGCTTAGCGGGGACAGGGTCTGGAAACACCATATATTTT
CASSLAGTGSGNTIYF
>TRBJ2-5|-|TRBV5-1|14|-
TGCGCCAGCAGCTCGGGCGCGGGCCAAGAGACCCAGTACTTC
CASSSGAGQETQYF
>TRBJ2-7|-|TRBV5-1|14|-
TGCGCCAGCAGGTCGGCAGCGACTTCCTACGAGCAGTACTTC
CASRSAATSYEQYF
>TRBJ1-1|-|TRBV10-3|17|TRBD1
TGTGCCATCAGTCCTGCAGGGGGCGCGTCCATGAACACTGAAGCTTTCTTT
CAISPAGGASMNTEAFF
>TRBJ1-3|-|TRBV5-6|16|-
TGTGCCAGCAGCATTTCCGTAACGAGCTCTGGAAACACCATATATTTT
CASSISVTSSGNTIYF
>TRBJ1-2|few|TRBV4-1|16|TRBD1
TGCGCCAGCAGCCAAGTAACAAACAGGGGGCGGGATGGCTACACCTTC
CASSQVTNRGRDGYTF
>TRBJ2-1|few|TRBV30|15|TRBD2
TGTGCCTGGAGTGTAGCGGGAGGTGCCTACAATGAGCAGTTCTTC
CAWSVAGGAYNEQFF
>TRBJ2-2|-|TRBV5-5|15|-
TGTGCCAGCAGCTTTTGGGGGCTAGCTGGAGGGGAGCTGTTTTTT
CASSFWGLAGGELFF
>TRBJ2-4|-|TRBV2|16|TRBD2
TGTGCCAGCAGGTTCCAGCGGGGGATAGCCAAAAACATTCAGTACTTC
CASRFQRGIAKNIQYF
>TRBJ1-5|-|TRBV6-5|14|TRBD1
TGTGCCAGCAGCGACAGGGGGCGATTTCAGCCCCAGCATTTT
CASSDRGRFQPQHF
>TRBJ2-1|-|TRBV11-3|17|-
TGTGCCAGCAGCCTAGACACAGGGCCTAGCTCCTACAATGAGCAGTTCTTC
CASSLDTGPSSYNEQFF
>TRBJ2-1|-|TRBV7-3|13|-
TGTGCCAGCAGTTCGGACAGACCGGGATTGCAGTTCTTC
CASSSDRPGLQFF
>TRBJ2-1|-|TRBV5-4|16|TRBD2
TGTGCCAGCAGCTTGGGAGGACTAGCGGGTTACAATGAGCAGTTCTTC
CASSLGGLAGYNEQFF
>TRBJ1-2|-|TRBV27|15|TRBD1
TGTGCCAGCAGACCCCTCGGACAGGGGAACTATGGCTACACCTTC
CASRPLGQGNYGYTF
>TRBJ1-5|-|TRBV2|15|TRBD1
TGTGCCAGCAGCGCCGGGACAGATTCCATACAGCCCCAGCATTTT
CASSAGTDSIQPQHF
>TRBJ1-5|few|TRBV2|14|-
TGTGCCAGCAGTGATTCGACAAAGAATCAGCCCCAGCATTTT
CASSDSTKNQPQHF
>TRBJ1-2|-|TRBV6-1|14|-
TGTGCCAGCAGTGAAAGAGGGGAGGGCAGTGGCTACACCTTC
CASSERGEGSGYTF
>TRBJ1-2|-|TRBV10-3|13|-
TGTGCCATCACGGGGAATGGAAACTATGGCTACACCTTC
CAITGNGNYGYTF
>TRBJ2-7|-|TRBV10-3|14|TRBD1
TGTGCCATCAGATTCGGGACAGGCCCCTACGAGCAGTACTTC
CAIRFGTGPYEQYF
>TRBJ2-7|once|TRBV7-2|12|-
TGTGCCAGCAGCTTAGGCGTCGACGAGCAGTACTTC
CASSLGVDEQYF
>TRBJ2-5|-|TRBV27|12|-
TGTGCCAGCAGTCCATTAGGCGCGGACCAGTACTTC
CASSPLGADQYF
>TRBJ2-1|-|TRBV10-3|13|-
TGTGCCATCAGGGGGGGAAGGTACAATGAGCAGTTCTTC
CAIRGGRYNEQFF
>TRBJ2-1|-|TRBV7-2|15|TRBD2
TGTGCCAGCAGCTTAAGCCTAGCGGGCTACAATGAGCAGTTCTTC
CASSLSLAGYNEQFF